There are a few counts of the clone carrying this TCR beta chain. Its target is not known. The data originate from a study of neoadjuvant anti-PD-1 for oral cavity cancer. Study in general: Non-progressing patients received a fourth nivolumab dose near day 43, then surgery on days 50-56. Study findings and constraints: Only a few patients per response group were TCR-analyzed; validation needed. Larger post-treatment preexisting tumor clones tracked with greater tumor shrinkage.

Time point denoted: after neoadjuvant nivolumab, at surgical resection. Survey sequencing of tumors mostly used about 4.8 ug DNA, two replicates. Profiled with immunoSEQ multiplex PCR; TCRdb holds only in-frame clones, not every one. The sample holds more than 30,000 clones, more than 35% seen once. CDR3 size: 14 residues. After removal of 5 bases from V and 9 bases from J, the junction contained 10 bases not matched to a gene. CDR1 is SEHNR and CDR2 is FQNEAQ in the germline V gene (reference sequence). V and J are TRBV7-9 and TRBJ1-3, with 7 positions matching TRBD1. Sequencing was performed on tumor tissue, taken after nivolumab (anti-PD-1) treatment. The receptor's source is a person aged 35-79 years with oral cavity squamous cell carcinoma. The CDR3 nucleotides read TGTGCCAGCAGCCCGAGACAGGGACGTGGCACCATATATTTT. Amino acid sequence: CASSPRQGRGTIYF.